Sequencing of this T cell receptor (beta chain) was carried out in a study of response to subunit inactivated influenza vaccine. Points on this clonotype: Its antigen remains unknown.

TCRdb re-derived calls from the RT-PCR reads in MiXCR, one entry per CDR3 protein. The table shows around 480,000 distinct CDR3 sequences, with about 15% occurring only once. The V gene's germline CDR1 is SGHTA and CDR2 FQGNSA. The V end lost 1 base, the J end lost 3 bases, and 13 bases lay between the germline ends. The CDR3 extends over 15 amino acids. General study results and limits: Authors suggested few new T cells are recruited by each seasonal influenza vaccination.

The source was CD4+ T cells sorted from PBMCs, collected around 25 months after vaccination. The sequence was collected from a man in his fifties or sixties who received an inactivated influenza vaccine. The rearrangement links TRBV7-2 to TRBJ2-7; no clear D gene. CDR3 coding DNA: TGTGCCAGCAGCTTAGGGCTAGAACCGCTCTACGAGCAGTACTTC. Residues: CASSLGLEPLYEQYF.